This T cell receptor (beta chain) was profiled in a study of CD4 T cells in relation to SARS-CoV-2 and coronaviruses. In the study overall: PBMCs were cultured with antigen for roughly 10 days before TCR beta sequencing. Notes on the study in general: No donor gave both pre-pandemic and post-infection samples.

About this clone itself: No antigen is known for it.

CD4+ T cells from unexposed donors were obtained before the COVID-19 pandemic (2011-2018). The cells were cultured for 10 days before CD4+ T cells were isolated. Cultures held two million PBMCs per well with about 10 IU/ml IL-2. J gave up 0 bases and V 7 bases, and 6 bases lay outside the gene matches. This CDR3 region has 13 residues. The germline V gene has CDR1 SQVTM and CDR2 ANQGSEA. TCRdb's table, derived via immunoSEQ multiplex PCR, lists solely in-frame clones and lacks some. The table records 20,000 or so clones, 76% of them present only once. The V and J genes are TRBV29-1 and TRBJ2-7; 7 nucleotides line up with TRBD1. Sequencing was performed on CD4+ T cells from PBMCs, cultured in vitro. This sequence was found in a human donor in good health. The CDR3, as DNA: TGCAGCGCAGGGGGACAGTCCTCCTACGAGCAGTACTTC. Its protein is CSAGGQSSYEQYF.